Below, 24 T cell receptor beta chains from the same sample are listed, as sequenced in a study of human T cells and chemical hapten exposure. The sample's time point: patch test 1, 2 weeks after DPC sensitization. Treatment of the sample: therapeutic diphenylcyclopropenone sensitization with weekly scalp DPC. Unfractionated whole blood was the source of the extracted total RNA. Each CDR3 protein is one row after TCRdb ran MiXCR on the RACE reads. The sample lists roughly 34,000 distinct CDR3 sequences, 5.5% to 8% occurring once. The specimen was whole blood, collected in connection with sensitization to the hapten diphenylcyclopropenone (DPC). The receptor set was obtained from a woman in her thirties with alopecia areata. Some clones in this sample may be carry-over from other donors' samples.

This clonotype has a count of ten or more. The chain links TRBV10-3 to TRBJ2-7; 10 bases align to TRBD1. Germline loops: CDR1 ENHRY, CDR2 SYGVKD. The CDR3 is 15 amino acids. The V gene end was trimmed by 0 bases and the J gene end by 2 bases; junction bases not matched to a gene: 1. The CDR3 coding sequence is TGTGCCATCAGTGAGTCGGGGACAGGGGCCTACGAGCAGTACTTC. It is translated as CAISESGTGAYEQYF.

This clonotype was recorded at least ten times. The chain joins TRBV6-2 or TRBV6-3 to TRBJ1-5; D is unclear. The length of the CDR3 is 16 residues. Germline assignment: CDR1 MNHEY and CDR2 SVGEGT. Trimming removed 6 bases at V and 4 bases at J, with 19 bases between. The CDR3 loop is CASSSLHDERNQPQHF. The CDR3, as DNA: TGTGCCAGCAGCTCTCTTCATGACGAGAGGAATCAGCCCCAGCATTTT.

The chain joins TRBV12-3 or TRBV12-4 to TRBJ2-2; 10 nucleotides agree with TRBD1. The V and J ends lost 5 bases and 4 bases, in that order; junction bases with no gene match: 7. CDR3 size: 16 residues. The CDR3: CASSATGGVSTGELFF. The DNA for the CDR3 is TGTGCCAGCAGTGCGACAGGGGGCGTGAGCACCGGGGAGCTGTTTTTT.

In this sample, this clonotype turned up a few times. The DNA of the CDR3 is TGTGCCAGCAGTTTTGCGTTCACAGATACGCAGTATTTT. Its translation is CASSFAFTDTQYF. This chain joins TRBV28 and TRBJ2-3; D uncertain. The V gene lost 3 bases and the J gene lost 2 bases, with 6 bases spanning the gap. Germline V gives CDR1 MDHEN, CDR2 SYDVKM. This CDR3 contains 13 residues. Combining the CDR3 with reference TRBV28 and TRBJ2-3 gives the whole variable domain DVKVTQSSRYLVKRTGEKVFLECVQDMDHENMFWYRQDPGLGLRLIYFSYDVKMKEKGDIPEGYSVSREKKERFSLILESASTNQTSMYLCASSFAFTDTQYFGPGTRLTVL.

This clonotype was found many times. The rearrangement links TRBV6-6 to TRBJ1-4; 7 positions match TRBD1. Germline V gene data show CDR1 as MNHNY and CDR2 as SVGAGI (reference sequence). With V trimmed by 3 bases and J by 6 bases, 4 bases remained unmatched. This CDR3 region has 14 residues. CDR3 protein: CASSYTGEDEKLFF. CDR3 nucleotide sequence: TGTGCCAGCAGTTATACAGGGGAGGATGAAAAACTGTTTTTT.

This clonotype has only a few counts. This chain joins TRBV6-5 and TRBJ2-1; D not resolved. The CDR3 contains 15 residues. Germline CDR1 is MNHEY and CDR2 is SVGAGI. V lost 6 bases and J 4 bases, leaving 16 bases between the germline ends. CDR3 in amino acids: CASSRGKLRYNEQFF. The DNA for the CDR3 is TGTGCCAGCAGCCGAGGCAAGCTAAGGTACAATGAGCAGTTCTTC.

This clonotype turned up a few times. The chain couples TRBV10-3 to TRBJ2-5, with 7 bases that match TRBD2. CDR3 length: 16 amino acids. After removal of 0 bases from V and 5 bases from J, the junction contained 9 bases not matched to a gene. Germline V lookup: CDR1 ENHRY, CDR2 SYGVKD. CDR3 sequence reads: CAISESNGPGGETQYF. The CDR3 region has the DNA TGTGCCATCAGTGAGTCGAACGGCCCCGGGGGGGAGACCCAGTACTTC.

J is TRBJ2-1 and V is TRBV20-1; D possibly corresponds to TRBD2 (5 bases). Trimming took off 2 bases at V and 12 bases at J, with 23 bases between the two ends. Per germline, CDR1 DFQATT and CDR2 SNEGSKA (reference sequence). CDR3 size: 15 residues. The CDR3 bases are TGCAGTGCTAGACCATCCCGGGGATGGTCTAAGGGGCAGTTCTTC. Protein product: CSARPSRGWSKGQFF.

Concerning this clonotype: Mismatch with germline at one junction end may stem from a read error. The J gene is TRBJ2-7, the V gene TRBV9, with D perhaps assigned TRBD1 or TRBD2 (6 bases each). CDR3 length: 15 amino acids. Per germline, CDR1 SGDLS and CDR2 YYNGEE. DNA of the CDR3: TGTGCCAGCAGCGTAGAAGGGGGGAAGCGCTACAAGCAGTACTTC. Its protein is CASSVEGGKRYKQYF. Full variable domain (remainder filled in from reference TRBV9 and TRBJ2-7): DSGVTQTPKHLITATGQRVTLRCSPRSGDLSVYWYQQSLDQGLQFLIQYYNGEERAKGNILERFSAQQFPDLHSELNLSSLELGDSALYFCASSVEGGKRYKQYFGPGTRLTVT.

This clonotype was seen repeatedly, ten times or more. The genes are TRBV9 and TRBJ2-7; 7 bases map to TRBD2. The V gene end was trimmed by 3 bases and the J gene end by 4 bases; junction bases not matched to a gene: 7. The CDR3 spans 14 residues. CDR1 is SGDLS, CDR2 YYNGEE, per germline. The CDR3 reads CASSGSGVGYEQYF. The CDR3 coding sequence is TGTGCCAGCAGCGGCAGCGGGGTAGGGTACGAGCAGTACTTC.

This clonotype showed up just a few times. The gene calls are TRBV29-1 and TRBJ2-3; TRBD2 might be the D (5 bases). Germline V CDR1 and CDR2: SQVTM, ANQGSEA. The CDR3 runs to 13 residues. The V gene lost 4 bases and the J gene lost 4 bases, with 12 bases spanning the gap. This CDR3 is CSVGASGADTQYF. As DNA, the CDR3 is TGCAGCGTTGGGGCCAGCGGCGCAGATACGCAGTATTTT.

In the case of this clonotype: A single base separates this from a much larger clone, so it may be a read error. V gene TRBV5-1 combines with J gene TRBJ2-7; possible D gene TRBD2, 6 bases. The CDR3 consists of 13 residues. The germline V gene encodes CDR1 SGHRS and CDR2 YFSETQ. CDR3 in amino acids: CDSSSDYSYEQYF. Written as DNA, the CDR3 is TGCGACAGCAGCTCGGACTACTCCTACGAGCAGTACTTC.

This clonotype was counted many times. J is TRBJ2-3 and V is TRBV7-6; 7 bases map to TRBD2. Germline assignment: CDR1 SGHVS and CDR2 FNYEAQ. The CDR3 contains 16 residues. Trimming at V came to 1 base and at J to 6 bases, leaving 10 bases not matched to a gene. This CDR3 reads CASSLGDTPGGDTQYF. The CDR3, as DNA: TGTGCCAGCAGCTTAGGAGACACCCCCGGGGGGGATACGCAGTATTTT.

This clonotype came up many times. The chain carries TRBV18 and TRBJ2-5; 7 nucleotides align to TRBD2. Per the germline V gene, CDR1 is KGHSH and CDR2 is LQKENI. The CDR3 sequence is 14 residues long. Trimming cost V 3 bases and J 5 bases; bases outside gene matches: 6. The CDR3 here is CASSPRGGSETQYF. The CDR3 bases are TGTGCCAGCTCACCGCGCGGGGGTAGTGAGACCCAGTACTTC.

This clonotype has at least ten counts. CDR3: CASRQDGQVYGYTF. The CDR3, as DNA: TGCGCCAGCAGACAAGACGGACAGGTCTATGGCTACACCTTC. The chain joins TRBV5-1 to TRBJ1-2; 7 bases are a match to TRBD1. V lost 5 bases to trimming and J lost 4 bases; unmatched junction nucleotides: 8. The CDR3 is made up of 14 amino acids. Germline CDR1 is SGHRS and CDR2 is YFSETQ.

This clonotype showed up just a few times. The J gene is TRBJ2-3, the V gene TRBV20-1; 7 bases align to TRBD1. In germline, CDR1 is DFQATT, CDR2 SNEGSKA (reference sequence). Germline trimming cut 3 bases from V and 2 bases from J; bases unmatched to any gene: 8. This CDR3 has 15 residues. The CDR3 loop is CSARSQGDNTDTQYF. CDR3 DNA: TGCAGTGCTAGGTCTCAGGGGGACAACACAGATACGCAGTATTTT.

The chain has TRBV6-6 and TRBJ2-7; 8 nucleotides agree with TRBD1. V trimming: 7 bases; J trimming: 4 bases; junction bases outside the gene matches: 12. CDR1 is MNHNY and CDR2 is SVGAGI in the germline V gene (reference sequence). CDR3 length equals 15 residues. CDR3 bases: TGTGCCAGCACTCGACCGGGACAGGTGAATTACGAGCAGTACTTC. Translation: CASTRPGQVNYEQYF.

The genes are TRBV15 and TRBJ2-2; D remains ambiguous. The germline gives CDR1 LNHNV, CDR2 YYDKDF (reference sequence). Between the trimmed V and J ends, which lost 3 bases and 8 bases, there was a span of 19 bases. The CDR3 loop spans 16 amino acids. CDR3 bases: TGTGCCACCAGCAGCCCAGGAACAGCGAACATTGGGGAGCTGTTTTTT. Its protein product is CATSSPGTANIGELFF.

This clonotype was observed at least ten times. This sequence joins TRBV5-4 and TRBJ2-3; 7 bases fit TRBD2. Germline lookup yields CDR1 SGHNT and CDR2 YYREEE (reference sequence). J gave up 2 bases and V 2 bases, and 8 bases lay outside the gene matches. This CDR3 region has 16 residues. The DNA for the CDR3 is TGTGCCAGCAGCTTTCGGGCTAGCGGATCCACAGATACGCAGTATTTT. Its protein is CASSFRASGSTDTQYF.

This clonotype was recorded at least ten times. J is TRBJ1-5 and V is TRBV3-1; no clear D. The CDR3 runs 12 residues. CDR1 LGHDT and CDR2 YNNKEL come from the germline V gene (reference sequence). V lost 1 base to trimming and J lost 5 bases, with 3 bases between them. The CDR3, as DNA: TGTGCCAGCAGCCAAGGGGATCAGCCCCAGCATTTT. This gives the protein CASSQGDQPQHF. Variable domain in full (rest from reference TRBV3-1 and TRBJ1-5): DTAVSQTPKYLVTQMGNDKSIKCEQNLGHDTMYWYKQDSKKFLKIMFSYNNKELIINETVPNRFSPKSPDKAHLNLHINSLELGDSAVYFCASSQGDQPQHFGDGTRLSIL.

This clonotype was seen only a few times. The chain links TRBV29-1 to TRBJ2-3; D is perhaps TRBD1 or TRBD2 (5 bases each). Germline CDR1 SQVTM, CDR2 ANQGSEA. V shed 4 bases and J shed 4 bases, with 15 bases lying between them. CDR3 size: 14 residues. CDR3 in DNA: TGCAGCGTTGGGGGGTTAGGGGCGGCAGATACGCAGTATTTT. Its translation is CSVGGLGAADTQYF.

V gene TRBV12-3 or TRBV12-4 combines with J gene TRBJ2-7; D gene unclear. V was shortened by 1 base and J by 3 bases, with 10 bases between the two germline ends. This CDR3 region has 14 residues. CDR3 in DNA: TGTGCCAGCAGTTTAGGGGCCTGGGACTACGAGCAGTACTTC. Its protein is CASSLGAWDYEQYF.

The chain links TRBV4-3 to TRBJ2-7; 7 bases are shared with TRBD2. The CDR3 extends over 16 amino acids. The germline CDR1 and CDR2 sequences are LGHNA and YSLEER. Germline trimming cut 0 bases from V and 0 bases from J; bases unmatched to any gene: 5. CDR3 protein: CASSQDTGGSSYEQYF. In nucleotides, the CDR3 is TGCGCCAGCAGCCAAGATACCGGGGGGAGCTCCTACGAGCAGTACTTC.

This clonotype occurred many times. The CDR3 nucleotides are TGTGCCAGCAGCTTAGGGACAGGGGGTATCGGGAACTATGGCTACACCTTC. Its translation is CASSLGTGGIGNYGYTF. V and J are TRBV7-6 and TRBJ1-2, with 10 bases lining up with TRBD1. Losses at the gene ends were 1 base for V and 2 bases for J; bases not matched to a gene: 7. The CDR3 extends over 17 amino acids. Germline V gives CDR1 SGHVS, CDR2 FNYEAQ.